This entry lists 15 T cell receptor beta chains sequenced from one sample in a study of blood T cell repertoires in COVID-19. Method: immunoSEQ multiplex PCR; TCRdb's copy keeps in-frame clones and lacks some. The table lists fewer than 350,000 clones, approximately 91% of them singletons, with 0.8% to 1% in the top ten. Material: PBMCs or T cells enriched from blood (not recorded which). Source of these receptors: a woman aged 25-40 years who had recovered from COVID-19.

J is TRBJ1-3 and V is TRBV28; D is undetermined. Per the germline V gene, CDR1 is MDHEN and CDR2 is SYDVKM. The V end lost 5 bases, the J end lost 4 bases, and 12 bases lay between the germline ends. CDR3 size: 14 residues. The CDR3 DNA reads TGTGCCAGCAGTCTACACGGGGTCGGAAACACCATATATTTT. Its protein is CASSLHGVGNTIYF. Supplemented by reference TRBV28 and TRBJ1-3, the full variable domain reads DVKVTQSSRYLVKRTGEKVFLECVQDMDHENMFWYRQDPGLGLRLIYFSYDVKMKEKGDIPEGYSVSREKKERFSLILESASTNQTSMYLCASSLHGVGNTIYFGEGSWLTVV.

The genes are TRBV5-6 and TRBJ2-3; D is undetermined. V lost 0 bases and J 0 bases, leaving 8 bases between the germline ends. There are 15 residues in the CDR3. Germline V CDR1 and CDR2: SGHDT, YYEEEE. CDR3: CASSLAPTSTDTQYF. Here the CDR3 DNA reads TGTGCCAGCAGCTTGGCACCCACTAGCACAGATACGCAGTATTTT.

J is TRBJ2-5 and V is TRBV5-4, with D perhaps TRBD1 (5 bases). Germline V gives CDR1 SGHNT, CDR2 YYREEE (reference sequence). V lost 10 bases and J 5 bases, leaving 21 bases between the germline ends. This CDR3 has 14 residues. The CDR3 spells CAVNGDSVRETQYF. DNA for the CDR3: TGTGCCGTCAACGGTGACAGCGTTCGGGAGACCCAGTACTTC.

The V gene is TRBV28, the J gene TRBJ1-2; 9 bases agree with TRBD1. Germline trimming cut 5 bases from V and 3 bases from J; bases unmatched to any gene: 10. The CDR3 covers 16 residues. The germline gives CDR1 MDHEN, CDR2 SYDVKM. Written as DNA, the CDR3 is TGTGCCAGCAGTCCGGACAGGGGCCCCCCTGACTATGGCTACACCTTC. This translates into CASSPDRGPPDYGYTF.

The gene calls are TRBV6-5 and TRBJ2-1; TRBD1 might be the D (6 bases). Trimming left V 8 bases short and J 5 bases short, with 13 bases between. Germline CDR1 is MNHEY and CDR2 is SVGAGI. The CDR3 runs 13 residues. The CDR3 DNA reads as TGTGCCAGCTGGGGGCGGGTAAACAATGAGCAGTTCTTC. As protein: CASWGRVNNEQFF.

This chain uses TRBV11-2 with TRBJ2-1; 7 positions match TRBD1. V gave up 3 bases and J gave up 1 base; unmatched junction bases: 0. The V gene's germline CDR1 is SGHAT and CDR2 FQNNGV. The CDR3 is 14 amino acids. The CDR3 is CASSFRGSYNEQFF. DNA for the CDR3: TGTGCCAGCAGCTTCAGGGGGTCCTACAATGAGCAGTTCTTC. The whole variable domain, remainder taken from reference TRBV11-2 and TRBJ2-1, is EAGVAQSPRYKIIEKRQSVAFWCNPISGHATLYWYQQILGQGPKLLIQFQNNGVVDDSQLPKDRFSAERLKGVDSTLKIQPAKLEDSAVYLCASSFRGSYNEQFFGPGTRLTVL.

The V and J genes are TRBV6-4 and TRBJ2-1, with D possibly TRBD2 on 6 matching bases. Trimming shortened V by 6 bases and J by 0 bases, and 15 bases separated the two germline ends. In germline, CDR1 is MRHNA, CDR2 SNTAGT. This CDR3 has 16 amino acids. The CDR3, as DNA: TGTGCCAGCAGCCCCGCAAGTAGCGGCTCCTACAATGAGCAGTTCTTC. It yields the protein CASSPASSGSYNEQFF.

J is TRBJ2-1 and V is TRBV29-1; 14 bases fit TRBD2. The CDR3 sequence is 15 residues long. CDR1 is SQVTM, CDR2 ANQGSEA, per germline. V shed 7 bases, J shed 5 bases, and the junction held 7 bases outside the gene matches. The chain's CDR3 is CSGWTSGGTNNEQFF. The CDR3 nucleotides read TGCAGCGGGTGGACTAGCGGGGGGACTAACAATGAGCAGTTCTTC.

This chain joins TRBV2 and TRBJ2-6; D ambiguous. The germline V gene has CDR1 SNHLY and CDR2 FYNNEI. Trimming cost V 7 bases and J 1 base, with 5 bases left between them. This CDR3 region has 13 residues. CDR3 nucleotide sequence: TGTGCCAGCACCAGATCTGGGGCCAACGTCCTGACTTTC. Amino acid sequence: CASTRSGANVLTF.

The CDR3: CASSLGQFYEQYF. CDR3 DNA sequence: TGTGCCAGCAGCCTCGGACAGTTCTACGAGCAGTACTTC. The chain is built from TRBV6-2 or TRBV6-3 and TRBJ2-7; tentatively, D is TRBD1 (6 bases). From germline, CDR1 is MNHEY and CDR2 SVGEGT. V was pared by 6 bases and J by 3 bases, with 12 bases between. The CDR3 covers 13 residues.

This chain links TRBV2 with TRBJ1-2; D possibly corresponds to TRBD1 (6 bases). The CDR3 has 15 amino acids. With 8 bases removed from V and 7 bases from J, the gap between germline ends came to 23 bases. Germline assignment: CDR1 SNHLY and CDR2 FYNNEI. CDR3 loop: CASLEERGIRGGYTF. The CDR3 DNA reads TGTGCCAGCTTGGAGGAGAGGGGGATTCGTGGTGGCTACACCTTC. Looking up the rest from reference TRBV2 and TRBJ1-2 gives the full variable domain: EPEVTQTPSHQVTQMGQEVILRCVPISNHLYFYWYRQILGQKVEFLVSFYNNEISEKSEIFDDQFSVERPDGSNFTLKIRSTKLEDSAMYFCASLEERGIRGGYTFGSGTRLTVV.

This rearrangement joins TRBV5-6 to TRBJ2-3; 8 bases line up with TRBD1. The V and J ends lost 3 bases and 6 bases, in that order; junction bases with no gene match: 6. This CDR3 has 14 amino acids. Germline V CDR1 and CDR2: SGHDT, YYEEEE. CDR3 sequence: CASSSRTGSDTQYF. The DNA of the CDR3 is TGTGCCAGCAGCTCCCGGACAGGGTCCGATACGCAGTATTTT.

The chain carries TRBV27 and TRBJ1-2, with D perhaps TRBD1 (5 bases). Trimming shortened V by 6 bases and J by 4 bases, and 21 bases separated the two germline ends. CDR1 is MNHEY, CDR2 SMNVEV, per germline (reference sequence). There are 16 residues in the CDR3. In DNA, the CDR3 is TGTGCCAGCAGACCGAACATGGGGGGGTTGGGCTATGGCTACACCTTC. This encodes CASRPNMGGLGYGYTF.

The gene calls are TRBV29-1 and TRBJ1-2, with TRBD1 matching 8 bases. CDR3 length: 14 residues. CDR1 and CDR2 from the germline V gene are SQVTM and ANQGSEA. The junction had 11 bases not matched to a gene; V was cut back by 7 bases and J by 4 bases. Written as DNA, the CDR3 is TGCAGCGCCGCCGGGACAGGAGACTTCTATGGCTACACCTTC. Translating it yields CSAAGTGDFYGYTF.

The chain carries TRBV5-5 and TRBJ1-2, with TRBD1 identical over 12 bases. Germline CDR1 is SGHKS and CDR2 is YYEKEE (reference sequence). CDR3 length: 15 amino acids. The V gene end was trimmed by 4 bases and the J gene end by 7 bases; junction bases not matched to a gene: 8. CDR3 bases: TGTGCCAGCAGCCCCCGGGACAGGGGGCTCAGTGGCTACACCTTC. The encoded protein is CASSPRDRGLSGYTF.